This TCR beta chain came from a study of cytomegalovirus exposure and HLA in healthy donors. The study's findings and limits: TCR beta chains associated with HLA were, in a later analysis, more clonally expanded than equally common others. Among TCR beta chains, those listed as cytomegalovirus-associated numbered more than 150.

There are 13 residues in the CDR3. Per the germline V gene, CDR1 is KGHSH and CDR2 is LQKENI. Between the trimmed V and J ends, which lost 6 bases and 4 bases, there was a span of 12 bases. Likely unrecorded immune exposures existed in these nominally healthy donors. This clone was seen only a few times. Its antigen is unidentified. The PCR was carried out with 60 Vbeta primers and 13 Jbeta primers. Authors' processing steps: An analysis that came later counted 77 million or so unique TCR beta chains, some 11 million shared. Only in-frame clones appear in the TCRdb table, and some are missing; sequencing was by immunoSEQ multiplex PCR. For V, J and clone size, that table is used; D and trimming come from the DNA. The sample carries roughly 100,000 clones, 13% to 15% recorded once.

Sequencing was performed on PBMCs. The chain links TRBV18 to TRBJ1-1; possible D gene TRBD1, 6 bases. The clonotype originates from a female donor in good health and CMV-seronegative. CDR3 DNA sequence: TGTGCCAGCTCCCTTGGGGGCTCCACTGAAGCTTTCTTT. Protein: CASSLGGSTEAFF.